This section outlines one T cell receptor beta chain sequence together with its context. The table came from immunoSEQ multiplex PCR; TCRdb's copy has only in-frame clones and leaves some out. The data show over 75,000 clones, with over 85% seen just once and roughly 0.6% held by the top ten. Time point meaning: baseline, week 1 (first vaccination visit). The treatment: pre-vaccination baseline after standard-of-care therapy. The data originate from a study of a mutant IDH1 vaccine in newly diagnosed glioma. Trimming took 2 bases from V and 6 from J, leaving 13 bases between them. The CDR3 runs to 14 residues. CDR1 is MGHDK, CDR2 SYGVNS, per germline.

The specimen comprised PBMCs, sampled from a glioma patient treated with radiotherapy, temozolomide or both. The J gene is TRBJ1-1, the V gene TRBV25-1; D not resolved. The TCR comes from a woman aged 45-59 years with glioma. CDR3 nucleotide sequence: TGTGCCAGCAGTGAAGGTGGGAGCAGAGCTGAAGCTTTCTTT. Amino acid sequence: CASSEGGSRAEAFF.